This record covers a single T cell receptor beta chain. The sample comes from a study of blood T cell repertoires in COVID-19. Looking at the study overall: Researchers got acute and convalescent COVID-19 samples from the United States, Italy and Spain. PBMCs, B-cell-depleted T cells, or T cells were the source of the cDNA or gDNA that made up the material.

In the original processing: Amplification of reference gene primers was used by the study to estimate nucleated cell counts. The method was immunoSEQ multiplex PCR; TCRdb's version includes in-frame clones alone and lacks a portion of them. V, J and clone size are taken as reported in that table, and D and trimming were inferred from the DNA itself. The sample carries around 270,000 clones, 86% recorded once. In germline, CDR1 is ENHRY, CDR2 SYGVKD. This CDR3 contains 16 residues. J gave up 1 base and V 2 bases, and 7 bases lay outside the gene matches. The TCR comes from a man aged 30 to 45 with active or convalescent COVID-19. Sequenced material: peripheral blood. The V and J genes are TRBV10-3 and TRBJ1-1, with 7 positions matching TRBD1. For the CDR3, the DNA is TGTGCCATCAGTGAGACCAGAGGGGGCGAGAACACTGAAGCTTTCTTT. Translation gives CAISETRGGENTEAFF.